This T cell receptor (beta chain) was retrieved from a study of identical twins. TCRdb fed the 5' RACE reads into MiXCR, producing one record per CDR3 protein. This table holds roughly 250,000 distinct CDR3 sequences, about 14% found once. The length of the CDR3 is 14 residues. V gave up 4 bases and J gave up 3 bases, with 12 bases separating them. Germline CDR1 is KGHSH and CDR2 is LQKENI. V usage is TRBV18 and J usage is TRBJ1-1; D is unresolved. Source material: memory (CD45RO+) T cells sorted from blood. This receptor was identified in a woman younger than 35 in good health. In DNA form, the CDR3 reads TGTGCCAGCTCACTACAACAACGGGACACTGAAGCTTTCTTT. This codes for CASSLQQRDTEAFF.